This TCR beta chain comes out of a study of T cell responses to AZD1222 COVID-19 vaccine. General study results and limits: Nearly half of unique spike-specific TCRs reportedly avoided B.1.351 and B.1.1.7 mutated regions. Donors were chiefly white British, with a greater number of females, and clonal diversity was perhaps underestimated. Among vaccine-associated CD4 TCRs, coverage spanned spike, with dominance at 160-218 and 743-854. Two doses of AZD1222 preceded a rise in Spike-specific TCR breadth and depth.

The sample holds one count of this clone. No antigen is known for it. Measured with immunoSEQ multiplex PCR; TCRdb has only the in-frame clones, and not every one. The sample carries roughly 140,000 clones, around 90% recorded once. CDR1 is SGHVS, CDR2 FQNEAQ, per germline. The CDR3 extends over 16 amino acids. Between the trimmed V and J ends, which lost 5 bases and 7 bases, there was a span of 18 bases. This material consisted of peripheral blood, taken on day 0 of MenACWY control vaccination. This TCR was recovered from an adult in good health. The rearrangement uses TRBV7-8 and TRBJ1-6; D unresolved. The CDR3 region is CASSRSRTPWNSPLHF. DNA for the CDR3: TGTGCCAGCAGCCGAAGCCGTACTCCTTGGAATTCACCCCTCCACTTT.